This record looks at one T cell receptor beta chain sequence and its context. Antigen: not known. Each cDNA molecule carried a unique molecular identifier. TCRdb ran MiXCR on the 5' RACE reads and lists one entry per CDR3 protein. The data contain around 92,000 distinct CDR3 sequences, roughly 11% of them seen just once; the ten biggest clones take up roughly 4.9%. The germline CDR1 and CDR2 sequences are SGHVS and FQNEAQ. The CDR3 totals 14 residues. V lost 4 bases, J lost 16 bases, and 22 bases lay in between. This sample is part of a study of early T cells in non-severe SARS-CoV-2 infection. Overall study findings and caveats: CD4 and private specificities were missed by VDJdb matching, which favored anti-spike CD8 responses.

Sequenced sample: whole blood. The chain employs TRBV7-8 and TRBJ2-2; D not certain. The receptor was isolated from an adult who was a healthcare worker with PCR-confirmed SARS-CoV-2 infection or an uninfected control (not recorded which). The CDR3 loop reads CASSSHPDGLRPFF. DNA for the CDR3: TGTGCCAGCAGCTCCCACCCGGACGGTCTTCGGCCGTTTTTT.